These 28 T cell receptor beta chains were all obtained from the same sample, sequenced in a study of a mutant IDH1 vaccine in newly diagnosed glioma (TCRdb year 2021). No antigen is known for these receptors. Sample time point, as interpreted from the label and publication: week 47, end of study. Every vaccine dose consisted of 300 ug of a 20-mer mutant IDH1 peptide in Montanide, administered subcutaneously together with topical imiquimod. The library came from the immunoSEQ multiplex PCR assay. Held by TCRdb, this immuneACCESS table contains in-frame sequences only and omits some clones. Under half of the omission traces to an unresolved V gene where checked; the cause of the rest is unknown. Within this sample are 77,000 or so clones, with roughly four fifths of them counted one time only. The top ten hold about 5.7% of the sample. This sample comprised PBMCs, obtained from a glioma patient whose treatment included an IDH1 peptide vaccine. Receptor source: a man between 35 and 55 years old with glioma.

The chain couples TRBV18 to TRBJ1-2; no definite D call. The CDR3 spans 14 residues. Between the trimmed V and J ends, which lost 1 base and 4 bases, there was a span of 10 bases. The germline V gene has CDR1 KGHSH and CDR2 LQKENI. CDR3 protein: CASSPLPNFYGYTF. DNA of the CDR3: TGTGCCAGCTCACCACTGCCTAACTTCTATGGCTACACCTTC.

J is TRBJ2-3 and V is TRBV4-2, with 8 bases lining up with TRBD2. V shed 1 base, J shed 5 bases, and the junction held 8 bases outside the gene matches. Germline V gene lookup returns CDR1 LGHNA and CDR2 YNFKEQ. The CDR3 extends over 16 amino acids. The CDR3 bases are TGTGCCAGCAGCCAAGGAAGCGGGAGCTTAGGAGATACGCAGTATTTT. Its translation: CASSQGSGSLGDTQYF.

The rearrangement uses TRBV5-1 and TRBJ2-7, with D possibly matching TRBD2 (5 bases). The CDR3 spans 16 residues. Trimming took 2 bases from V and 0 from J, leaving 15 bases between them. Looked up from germline, CDR1 is SGHRS and CDR2 is YFSETQ. The CDR3 nucleotides read TGCGCCAGCAGCTTATCGGCGGGTAGAAGCTCCTACGAGCAGTACTTC. Protein sequence: CASSLSAGRSSYEQYF.

The chain employs TRBV29-1 and TRBJ2-2; D remains unclear. CDR3 length: 13 amino acids. V shed 3 bases and J shed 1 base, with 6 bases lying between them. Germline loops: CDR1 SQVTM, CDR2 ANQGSEA. The chain's CDR3 is CSVEHRNTGELFF. In nucleotides, the CDR3 is TGCAGCGTTGAGCACAGGAACACCGGGGAGCTGTTTTTT.

The table lists this clone with a count of one. The V call is TRBV5-6, the J call TRBJ1-3; D not resolved. Deletions cut 0 bases from V and 0 bases from J, with 7 bases between. This CDR3 comprises 15 residues. Germline assignment: CDR1 SGHDT and CDR2 YYEEEE. The CDR3 here is CASSLGWVSGNTIYF. CDR3 bases: TGTGCCAGCAGCTTGGGGTGGGTCTCTGGAAACACCATATATTTT. The variable domain in full, completed from reference TRBV5-6 and TRBJ1-3, reads DAGVTQSPTHLIKTRGQQVTLRCSPKSGHDTVSWYQQALGQGPQFIFQYYEEEERQRGNFPDRFSGHQFPNYSSELNVNALLLGDSALYLCASSLGWVSGNTIYFGEGSWLTVV.

The chain combines TRBV6-5 with TRBJ1-6; D not certain. The CDR3 consists of 14 residues. V lost 0 bases and J lost 11, with 11 bases in between. The germline gives CDR1 MNHEY, CDR2 SVGAGI. The DNA for the CDR3 is TGTGCCAGCAGTTACTCGGGAGGGTGGACACCCCTCCACTTT. Translating it yields CASSYSGGWTPLHF.

The V gene is TRBV5-4, the J gene TRBJ2-1; 8 nucleotides agree with TRBD2. The CDR3 consists of 15 residues. V was pared by 4 bases and J by 3 bases, with 6 bases of the junction left unmatched. CDR1 is SGHNT and CDR2 is YYREEE in the germline V gene (reference sequence). In nucleotides, the CDR3 is TGTGCCAGCAGCCCCAGCGGGGGAGACTACAATGAGCAGTTCTTC. This codes for CASSPSGGDYNEQFF.

This chain connects TRBV11-3 to TRBJ2-1, with D perhaps TRBD1 or TRBD2 (5 bases each). Germline CDR1 and CDR2: SGHNT and YENEEA. The CDR3 runs to 13 residues. CDR3 amino acids: CASKSGGGNEQFF. CDR3 in DNA: TGTGCGAGTAAAAGTGGGGGTGGAAATGAGCAGTTCTTC.

The V and J genes are TRBV28 and TRBJ1-1, with a weak D call TRBD1 (6 bases). In germline, CDR1 is MDHEN, CDR2 SYDVKM. CDR3 length equals 15 residues. The CDR3 region has the DNA TGTGCTACCTCTGGACAGCCTGGGTGGAACACTGAAGCTTTCTTT. Amino acid sequence: CATSGQPGWNTEAFF.

J is TRBJ2-7 and V is TRBV30; TRBD2 matches at 12 bases. This CDR3 has 14 residues. Per the germline V gene, CDR1 is GTSNPN and CDR2 is SVGIG (reference sequence). Losses at the gene ends were 7 bases for V and 6 bases for J; bases not matched to a gene: 10. The CDR3 loop is CASSPSGGAGEQYF. As DNA, the CDR3 is TGTGCCTCCAGTCCTAGCGGGGGGGCGGGCGAGCAGTACTTC. Supplemented by reference TRBV30 and TRBJ2-7, the full variable domain reads SQTIHQWPATLVQPVGSPLSLECTVEGTSNPNLYWYRQAAGRGLQLLFYSVGIGQISSEVPQNLSASRPQDRQFILSSKKLLLSDSGFYLCASSPSGGAGEQYFGPGTRLTVT.

V gene TRBV7-2 combines with J gene TRBJ2-7; 8 nucleotides match TRBD1. J was trimmed by 2 bases and V by 4 bases; bases with no gene match: 7. This CDR3 comprises 15 residues. Germline lookup yields CDR1 SGHTA and CDR2 FQGNSA. The CDR3 DNA reads as TGTGCCAGCAGCTCTCCGGGACAGGCGACCTACGAGCAGTACTTC. Encoded protein: CASSSPGQATYEQYF.

The chain carries TRBV19 and TRBJ1-2, with TRBD1 matching 7 bases. The CDR3 has 15 amino acids. CDR1 and CDR2 from the germline V gene are LNHDA and SQIVND (reference sequence). Trimming at V came to 5 bases and at J to 4 bases, leaving 10 bases not matched to a gene. The DNA of the CDR3 is TGTGCCAGTAGTCCCCGACAGGGCCTCCCCTATGGCTACACCTTC. This gives the protein CASSPRQGLPYGYTF.

The rearrangement links TRBV9 to TRBJ2-2; 8 bases are shared with TRBD1. The germline V gene has CDR1 SGDLS and CDR2 YYNGEE. V trimming: 3 bases; J trimming: 6 bases; junction bases outside the gene matches: 4. The CDR3 runs to 14 residues. The CDR3 here is CASSAHRGSGELFF. CDR3 DNA sequence: TGTGCCAGCAGCGCTCACAGGGGGTCCGGGGAGCTGTTTTTT.

The chain employs TRBV19 and TRBJ2-6, with D hard to call. V lost 1 base to trimming and J lost 0 bases, with 7 bases between them. CDR1 and CDR2 (germline): LNHDA, SQIVND (reference sequence). The CDR3 sequence is 16 residues long. The CDR3 bases are TGTGCCAGTAGTATAGCGGGCGCCTCTGGGGCCAACGTCCTGACTTTC. It is translated as CASSIAGASGANVLTF. The full variable domain, rest sourced from reference TRBV19 and TRBJ2-6, is DGGITQSPKYLFRKEGQNVTLSCEQNLNHDAMYWYRQDPGQGLRLIYYSQIVNDFQKGDIAEGYSVSREKKESFPLTVTSAQKNPTAFYLCASSIAGASGANVLTFGAGSRLTVL.

The chain is built from TRBV5-6 and TRBJ2-7; 8 nucleotides align to TRBD2. This CDR3 has 15 residues. Germline V lookup: CDR1 SGHDT, CDR2 YYEEEE. Trimming removed 2 bases from V and 6 bases from J; junction bases left unmatched: 10. The CDR3 region is CASSFGAGASGEQYF. The CDR3 DNA is TGTGCCAGCAGCTTCGGAGCGGGAGCGTCCGGCGAGCAGTACTTC.

This clone was detected ten times or more. This chain's CDR3 is CASSLAPGGLNTEAFF. The CDR3 bases are TGTGCCAGCAGCTTAGCGCCAGGGGGCTTGAACACTGAAGCTTTCTTT. The V gene is TRBV7-9, the J gene TRBJ1-1; 8 bases line up with TRBD1. V gave up 0 bases and J gave up 0 bases; unmatched junction bases: 3. Germline assignment: CDR1 SEHNR and CDR2 FQNEAQ (reference sequence). The CDR3 consists of 16 residues.

CDR3 DNA sequence: TGCAGCGTTGTCGGGGGAGGCGAGACCCAGTACTTC. Its protein is CSVVGGGETQYF. The V gene is TRBV29-1, the J gene TRBJ2-5, with TRBD2 as a possible D gene (6 bases). This CDR3 is built from 12 residues. Germline V gene data show CDR1 as SQVTM and CDR2 as ANQGSEA. The V and J ends lost 4 bases and 5 bases respectively, with 11 bases between them. Complete variable domain (other parts from reference TRBV29-1 and TRBJ2-5): SAVISQKPSRDICQRGTSLTIQCQVDSQVTMMFWYRQQPGQSLTLIATANQGSEATYESGFVIDKFPISRPNLTFSTLTVSNMSPEDSSIYLCSVVGGGETQYFGPGTRLLVL.

This clone was detected only a few times. This sequence joins TRBV7-8 and TRBJ2-1; D may be TRBD1 (6 bases). The V end lost 3 bases, the J end lost 10 bases, and 13 bases lay between the germline ends. Per the germline V gene, CDR1 is SGHVS and CDR2 is FQNEAQ. CDR3 length: 13 residues. The CDR3 reads CASSFYRVVEQFF. DNA of the CDR3: TGTGCCAGCAGCTTCTACAGGGTGGTGGAGCAGTTCTTC.

This clone was seen only a few times. This sample includes further DNA sequences coding for the same CDR3. The chain links TRBV5-1 to TRBJ1-1, with a tentative D call TRBD1 (5 bases). Germline CDR1 SGHRS, CDR2 YFSETQ. The CDR3 is 14 residues long. Trimming removed 0 bases at V and 2 bases at J, with 8 bases between. CDR3 coding DNA: TGCGCCAGCAGCTTGGGACAGACTAACACTGAAGCTTTCTTT. This sequence encodes CASSLGQTNTEAFF.

The rearrangement joins TRBV5-6 to TRBJ2-5, with D unresolved. CDR1 is SGHDT, CDR2 YYEEEE, per germline. The CDR3 totals 13 residues. Trimming took off 4 bases at V and 7 bases at J, with 14 bases between the two ends. The CDR3 DNA sequence: TGTGCCAGCAGCCCTACGGGCCGGGCGACCCAGTACTTC. Translated: CASSPTGRATQYF.

This rearrangement joins TRBV30 to TRBJ1-1; no definite D call. The V end was cut by 7 bases, the J end by 5 bases, with 14 bases between. The CDR3 has 12 amino acids. Germline V gives CDR1 GTSNPN, CDR2 SVGIG (reference sequence). The chain's CDR3 is CALAQKRTEAFF. CDR3 coding DNA: TGTGCCTTAGCCCAAAAGAGGACTGAAGCTTTCTTT.

A single count supports this clone. The J gene is TRBJ2-3, the V gene TRBV29-1, with TRBD2 matching 7 bases. Germline CDR1 reads SQVTM; CDR2 reads ANQGSEA. CDR3 length: 15 amino acids. V shed 1 base and J 2 bases; nucleotides not matched to a gene: 6. The CDR3 sequence: CSVEGSGESTDTQYF. CDR3 DNA: TGCAGCGTTGAAGGAAGCGGGGAGTCCACAGATACGCAGTATTTT.

V is TRBV5-1 and J is TRBJ2-1; D is ambiguous. This CDR3 has 15 residues. V lost 2 bases and J 0 bases, leaving 9 bases between the germline ends. Per germline, CDR1 SGHRS and CDR2 YFSETQ. For the CDR3, the DNA is TGCGCCAGCAGCTTTAGTCAGAGCTCCTACAATGAGCAGTTCTTC. As protein: CASSFSQSSYNEQFF.

V gene TRBV11-1 combines with J gene TRBJ1-5; no reliable D call. The CDR3 has 13 residues. Trimming shortened V by 3 bases and J by 1 base, and 4 bases separated the two germline ends. Germline values: CDR1 SGHAT, CDR2 FQDESV (reference sequence). CDR3: CASSFGSNQPQHF. As DNA, the CDR3 is TGTGCCAGCAGCTTTGGCAGCAATCAGCCCCAGCATTTT.

The chain couples TRBV19 to TRBJ2-5; 9 nucleotides agree with TRBD1. There are 14 residues in the CDR3. J was trimmed by 5 bases and V by 7 bases; bases with no gene match: 8. Looked up from germline, CDR1 is LNHDA and CDR2 is SQIVND (reference sequence). The CDR3 here is CASNTGTGRETQYF. In DNA, the CDR3 is TGTGCCAGTAATACCGGGACAGGGAGGGAGACCCAGTACTTC.

This CDR3 reads CASGRTGLGSTDTQYF. CDR3 sequence (DNA): TGTGCCAGCGGTCGGACAGGGCTGGGTAGCACAGATACGCAGTATTTT. The V gene is TRBV6-6, the J gene TRBJ2-3; TRBD1 matches 8 bases. The CDR3 is 16 residues long. Trimming cost V 8 bases and J 0 bases; bases outside gene matches: 10. Germline CDR1 is MNHNY and CDR2 is SVGAGI (reference sequence).

The J gene is TRBJ1-4, the V gene TRBV18, with 8 bases fitting TRBD1. Trimming at V came to 1 base and at J to 11 bases, leaving 9 bases not matched to a gene. In germline, CDR1 is KGHSH, CDR2 LQKENI. The CDR3 has 15 residues. The CDR3 DNA follows: TGTGCCAGCTCACCACTAACAGGGGGGATGGGGAAACTGTTTTTT. Its translation: CASSPLTGGMGKLFF.

The J gene is TRBJ1-2, the V gene TRBV2; D unclear. The CDR3 runs to 16 residues. Trimming stripped 4 bases from V and 0 bases from J, with 15 bases between. Germline CDR1 is SNHLY and CDR2 is FYNNEI. CDR3 coding DNA: TGTGCCAGCAGTGTAACTCAGCTGGGTGCTAACTATGGCTACACCTTC. As protein: CASSVTQLGANYGYTF. The whole variable domain, filled in from reference TRBV2 and TRBJ1-2, reads EPEVTQTPSHQVTQMGQEVILRCVPISNHLYFYWYRQILGQKVEFLVSFYNNEISEKSEIFDDQFSVERPDGSNFTLKIRSTKLEDSAMYFCASSVTQLGANYGYTFGSGTRLTVV.